Listed below are T cell receptor beta chains from one sample, sequenced in a study of T cells after yellow fever vaccination. Each CDR3 protein gets one entry after TCRdb re-called the 5' RACE reads with MiXCR. Altogether 300,000 to 400,000 distinct CDR3 sequences are present, around 13% being singletons, with the ten largest covering 2.5% to 4%. Here the sequenced sample was CD4+ T cells sorted from PBMCs, taken 15 days after the yellow fever booster vaccination. The receptor source for this set is a man aged 18-30 years who received the YFV17D yellow fever vaccine. The CDR3 runs from the conserved cysteine through the conserved F or W. A D gene is named only where the DNA matches it firmly. Clone sizes are given selectively: once, few, many, or a class where the clone is expanded.

d_gene: TRBD1
v_gene: TRBV29-1
j_gene: TRBJ2-7
abundance: few
CDR3nt: TGCAGTTTCAGACAGGGGGCCGAGCAGTACTTC
CDR3aa: CSFRQGAEQYF

d_gene: NA
v_gene: TRBV7-2
j_gene: TRBJ2-2
abundance: many
CDR3nt: TGTGCCAGCAGCTTCATCCCCCCCGGGGAGCTGTTTTTT
CDR3aa: CASSFIPPGELFF

d_gene: TRBD2
v_gene: TRBV7-7
j_gene: TRBJ2-3
abundance: many
CDR3nt: TGTGCTAGCAGCCCAGGACTAGCCCGAGATACGCAGTATTTT
CDR3aa: CASSPGLARDTQYF

d_gene: NA
v_gene: TRBV4-1
j_gene: TRBJ2-3
abundance: NA
CDR3nt: TGCGCCAGCAGCCCGCCCGGCACAAACACAGATACGCAGTATTTT
CDR3aa: CASSPPGTNTDTQYF

d_gene: NA
v_gene: TRBV5-1
j_gene: TRBJ2-3
abundance: NA
CDR3nt: TGCGCCAGCAGCTTGGCGAGAGTCCGGGGCGCAGATAAGCAGTATTTT
CDR3aa: CASSLARVRGADKQYF

d_gene: TRBD2
v_gene: TRBV4-2
j_gene: TRBJ2-3
abundance: NA
CDR3nt: TGTGCCAGCAGCCTACGGACTAGCGGAACAGATACGCAGTATTTT
CDR3aa: CASSLRTSGTDTQYF

d_gene: TRBD1
v_gene: TRBV29-1
j_gene: TRBJ2-1
abundance: few
CDR3nt: TGCAGCGTCCCCCCTCCCGGACAGGGGTTTTATTATGAGCAGTTCTTC
CDR3aa: CSVPPPGQGFYYEQFF

d_gene: NA
v_gene: TRBV7-2
j_gene: TRBJ1-2
abundance: many
CDR3nt: TGTGCCATCTCGGTCGGGGGTGGCTACACCTTC
CDR3aa: CAISVGGGYTF

d_gene: TRBD2
v_gene: TRBV5-5
j_gene: TRBJ2-1
abundance: few
CDR3nt: TGTGCCAGCAGCTTGGCTCCCCGGGGTAGCGGGGGGGACAATGAGCAGTTCTTC
CDR3aa: CASSLAPRGSGGDNEQFF

d_gene: NA
v_gene: TRBV7-3
j_gene: TRBJ2-5
abundance: few
CDR3nt: TGTGCCAGCAGCTTGTCAGGACACGGCGAGACCCAGTACTTC
CDR3aa: CASSLSGHGETQYF

d_gene: NA
v_gene: TRBV5-8
j_gene: TRBJ1-5
abundance: NA
CDR3nt: TGTGCCAGCAGCTCAGCGGGAGGGAACTTTCAGCCCCAGCATTTT
CDR3aa: CASSSAGGNFQPQHF

d_gene: NA
v_gene: TRBV20-1
j_gene: TRBJ1-4
abundance: NA
CDR3nt: TGCAGTGCTAGAGGTAGCGACGGGCCCCTCCGGGAAAAACTGTTTTTT
CDR3aa: CSARGSDGPLREKLFF

d_gene: TRBD2
v_gene: TRBV5-1
j_gene: TRBJ2-1
abundance: many
CDR3nt: TGCGCCAGCAGCACCTCACCCGGGACTAGCGGTTACAATGAGCAGTTCTTC
CDR3aa: CASSTSPGTSGYNEQFF

d_gene: NA
v_gene: TRBV4-1
j_gene: TRBJ1-4
abundance: NA
CDR3nt: TGCGCCAGCTATTGGGGACCTACAACTAATGAAAAACTGTTTTTT
CDR3aa: CASYWGPTTNEKLFF

d_gene: TRBD2
v_gene: TRBV6-1
j_gene: TRBJ2-3
abundance: many
CDR3nt: TGTGCCAGCAGTTTAGCGGGGGCGGCGGATACGCAGTATTTT
CDR3aa: CASSLAGAADTQYF

d_gene: NA
v_gene: TRBV19
j_gene: TRBJ2-2
abundance: NA
CDR3nt: TGTGCCGGCCGGGGTCGGGGGAACACCGGGGAGCTGTTTTTT
CDR3aa: CAGRGRGNTGELFF

d_gene: TRBD2
v_gene: TRBV20-1
j_gene: TRBJ2-1
abundance: NA
CDR3nt: TGCAGTGCTAGGGGCCTAGCGGGGAGGAGCTCCTACAATGAGCAGTTCTTC
CDR3aa: CSARGLAGRSSYNEQFF

d_gene: NA
v_gene: TRBV2
j_gene: TRBJ2-5
abundance: NA
CDR3nt: TGTGCCAGCAACCCGGTCGGCGGGGTAGAGACCCAGTACTTC
CDR3aa: CASNPVGGVETQYF

d_gene: NA
v_gene: TRBV7-2
j_gene: TRBJ2-5
abundance: few
CDR3nt: TGTGCCAGCAGCTTCTCCGTCGGGGACCAAGAGACCCAGTACTTC
CDR3aa: CASSFSVGDQETQYF

d_gene: TRBD1
v_gene: TRBV25-1
j_gene: TRBJ1-1
abundance: many
CDR3nt: TGTGCCAGCAGTAAGGGACAGAGGACTGAAGCTTTCTTT
CDR3aa: CASSKGQRTEAFF

d_gene: NA
v_gene: TRBV9
j_gene: TRBJ1-2
abundance: few
CDR3nt: TGTGCCAGCAGCGTAGGGGAGCGGCCCTATGGCTACACCTTC
CDR3aa: CASSVGERPYGYTF

d_gene: NA
v_gene: TRBV6-5
j_gene: TRBJ1-2
abundance: NA
CDR3nt: TGTGCCAGCAGTTACTCGAGACAGGTGCTCGACTATGGCTACACCTTC
CDR3aa: CASSYSRQVLDYGYTF

d_gene: TRBD1
v_gene: TRBV10-1
j_gene: TRBJ1-1
abundance: NA
CDR3nt: TGCGCCAGCAGTGAACTCCCCCTGACAGGGAGCCTGAACACTGAAGCTTTCTTT
CDR3aa: CASSELPLTGSLNTEAFF

d_gene: NA
v_gene: TRBV25-1
j_gene: TRBJ2-5
abundance: many
CDR3nt: TGTGCCAGCAGTGACCGACGAGCGTCCGGATACCAGTACTTC
CDR3aa: CASSDRRASGYQYF

d_gene: TRBD1
v_gene: TRBV9
j_gene: TRBJ2-1
abundance: few
CDR3nt: TGTGCCAGCAGCGTAGAACAGGGGGCCTACAATGAGCAGTTCTTC
CDR3aa: CASSVEQGAYNEQFF

d_gene: NA
v_gene: TRBV19
j_gene: TRBJ2-3
abundance: NA
CDR3nt: TGTGCCAGTAGCACCACAGGACACTCAACTTCAGATACGCAGTATTTT
CDR3aa: CASSTTGHSTSDTQYF

d_gene: NA
v_gene: TRBV7-2
j_gene: TRBJ1-5
abundance: few
CDR3nt: TGTGCCAGCAGCTTCTCTGGAGGGCCTAATCAGCCCCAGCATTTT
CDR3aa: CASSFSGGPNQPQHF

d_gene: TRBD2
v_gene: TRBV5-1
j_gene: TRBJ2-1
abundance: many
CDR3nt: TGCGCCAGCAGCTCCCTAGCGGGGGGTTACAATGAGCAGTTCTTC
CDR3aa: CASSSLAGGYNEQFF

d_gene: TRBD1
v_gene: TRBV7-2
j_gene: TRBJ2-7
abundance: many
CDR3nt: TGTGCCAGCAGCCGGGACAGGGGTTACGAGCAGTACTTC
CDR3aa: CASSRDRGYEQYF

d_gene: NA
v_gene: TRBV5-6
j_gene: TRBJ1-1
abundance: few
CDR3nt: TGTGCCAGCAGCAAGAAGTCAAACACTGAAGCTTTCTTT
CDR3aa: CASSKKSNTEAFF

d_gene: NA
v_gene: TRBV28
j_gene: TRBJ1-2
abundance: few
CDR3nt: TGTGCCAGCAGTACCCCGGAGGGGGTCTTCGGCTACACCTTC
CDR3aa: CASSTPEGVFGYTF

d_gene: NA
v_gene: TRBV19
j_gene: TRBJ1-1
abundance: few
CDR3nt: TGTGCCAGTAGTATACAGGGTATTACCTACACTGAAGCTTTCTTT
CDR3aa: CASSIQGITYTEAFF

d_gene: NA
v_gene: TRBV21-1
j_gene: TRBJ1-5
abundance: few
CDR3nt: TGTGCCAGCAGCAAAGAGGGGGAGGCAGATAGCAATCAGCCCCAGCATTTT
CDR3aa: CASSKEGEADSNQPQHF

d_gene: NA
v_gene: TRBV18
j_gene: TRBJ1-1
abundance: NA
CDR3nt: TGTGCCAGCTCACCGATGACCACTGAAGCTTTCTTT
CDR3aa: CASSPMTTEAFF

d_gene: NA
v_gene: TRBV18
j_gene: TRBJ1-2
abundance: few
CDR3nt: TGTGCCAGCTCACCACAAGGGATCTCCTATGGCTACACCTTC
CDR3aa: CASSPQGISYGYTF

d_gene: NA
v_gene: TRBV29-1
j_gene: TRBJ2-2
abundance: NA
CDR3nt: TGCAGTGGGAAGAACACCGGGGAGCTGTTTTTT
CDR3aa: CSGKNTGELFF

d_gene: NA
v_gene: TRBV20-1
j_gene: TRBJ2-2
abundance: NA
CDR3nt: TGCAGTGCTAGAGTTACAGGGAGCACCGGGGAGCTGTTTTTT
CDR3aa: CSARVTGSTGELFF

d_gene: NA
v_gene: TRBV27
j_gene: TRBJ2-7
abundance: many
CDR3nt: TGTGCCAGCAGTTTAAAGGGGGTAGCGGTTACCTACGAGCAGTACTTC
CDR3aa: CASSLKGVAVTYEQYF